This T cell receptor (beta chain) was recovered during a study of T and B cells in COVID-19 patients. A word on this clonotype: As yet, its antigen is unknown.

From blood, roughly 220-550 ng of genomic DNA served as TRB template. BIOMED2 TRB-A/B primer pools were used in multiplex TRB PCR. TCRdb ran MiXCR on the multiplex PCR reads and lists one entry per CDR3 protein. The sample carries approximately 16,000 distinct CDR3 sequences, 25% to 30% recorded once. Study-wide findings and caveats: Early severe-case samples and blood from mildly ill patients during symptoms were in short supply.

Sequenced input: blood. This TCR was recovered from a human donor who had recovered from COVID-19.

CDR3 sequence reads: CASQGGGSVKAFF. The CDR3 DNA sequence: TGTGCCAGCCAAGGGGGGGGTTCCGTCAAAGCTTTCTTT. This rearrangement joins TRBV6-2 or TRBV6-3 to TRBJ1-1; D may be TRBD1 (6 bases). CDR1 and CDR2 from the germline V gene are MNHEY and SVGEGT. V was trimmed by 8 bases and J by 9 bases, leaving 19 bases between them. CDR3 length: 13 amino acids.